Shown below are 29 T cell receptor beta chains from a single sample sequenced in a study of human T cells and chemical hapten exposure. TCRdb called the RACE reads again in MiXCR, with one record for every CDR3 protein. The sample has about 80,000 distinct CDR3 sequences; over 6% are singletons. Regarding time point: patch test 1, 2 weeks after DPC sensitization. As for treatment: therapeutic diphenylcyclopropenone sensitization with weekly scalp DPC. Sequenced material: whole blood, taken in connection with sensitization to the hapten diphenylcyclopropenone (DPC). The receptors derive from a woman in her twenties or thirties with alopecia areata. Some clones in this sample may be carry-over from other donors' samples.

This clonotype appeared a few times. The chain combines TRBV6-5 with TRBJ2-7, with 7 bases that match TRBD1. This CDR3 is 13 amino acids long. After removal of 5 bases from V and 5 bases from J, the junction contained 6 bases not matched to a gene. Per germline, CDR1 MNHEY and CDR2 SVGAGI. CDR3 sequence: CASSQLTGNEQYF. As DNA, the CDR3 is TGTGCCAGCAGTCAACTGACAGGGAACGAGCAGTACTTC.

This clonotype was detected only a few times. This rearrangement joins TRBV20-1 to TRBJ2-7, with D hard to call. The CDR3 covers 17 residues. Germline-derived CDR1 and CDR2 are DFQATT and SNEGSKA (reference sequence). Trimming removed 2 bases from V and 0 bases from J, with 20 bases in between. CDR3 in DNA: TGCAGTGCTAGATTAGTTCGGGTGCCCACCAGCTCCTACGAGCAGTACTTC. Protein product: CSARLVRVPTSSYEQYF.

J is TRBJ1-6 and V is TRBV7-9, with a tentative D call TRBD1 (6 bases). The length of the CDR3 is 14 residues. Trimming cost V 3 bases and J 11 bases, with 14 bases left between them. CDR1 and CDR2 from the germline V gene are SEHNR and FQNEAQ (reference sequence). The CDR3: CASSFQDSLTPLHF. CDR3 DNA sequence: TGTGCCAGCAGCTTCCAGGACAGTTTGACACCCCTCCACTTT.

At least ten counts were recorded for this clonotype. This chain uses TRBV12-3 or TRBV12-4 with TRBJ2-7, with D possibly being TRBD1 or TRBD2 (5 bases each). The V and J ends lost 4 bases and 4 bases respectively, with 14 bases between them. The CDR3 extends over 14 amino acids. The chain's CDR3 is CASSSWDGWYEQYF. CDR3 in DNA: TGTGCCAGCAGTTCATGGGACGGGTGGTACGAGCAGTACTTC.

Points on this clonotype: One base away lies a much larger clone, so this may be a sequencing read error. The chain recombines TRBV18 with TRBJ1-6; maybe TRBD1 (5 bases). CDR1 is KGHSH, CDR2 LQKENI, per germline. The CDR3 runs 14 residues. In DNA form, the CDR3 reads TGTGCCGGCTCACCGGGGCAGGGTGGTTCACCCCTCCACTTT. Protein product: CAGSPGQGGSPLHF.

This clonotype was counted at least ten times. The chain links TRBV6-5 to TRBJ2-3, with D maybe TRBD1 (5 bases). This CDR3 region has 15 residues. V dropped 3 bases and J dropped 5 bases, with 15 bases sitting between them. Germline values: CDR1 MNHEY, CDR2 SVGAGI. The CDR3 nucleotides read TGTGCCAGCAGTTATGTGCAGGGTTGGATAGATACGCAGTATTTT. The encoded protein is CASSYVQGWIDTQYF.

This clonotype has just a few counts. V is TRBV14 and J is TRBJ2-1; D could derive from TRBD1 or TRBD2 (5 bases each). The CDR3 totals 14 residues. The V gene's germline CDR1 is SGHDN and CDR2 FVKESK. V shed 4 bases and J shed 5 bases, with 12 bases lying between them. CDR3 residues: CASSPGTANNEQFF. As DNA, the CDR3 is TGTGCCAGCAGCCCCGGGACGGCTAACAATGAGCAGTTCTTC.

The chain joins TRBV11-1 to TRBJ2-2, with D tentatively TRBD2 (5 bases). CDR1 and CDR2 from the germline V gene are SGHAT and FQDESV (reference sequence). The V end was cut by 5 bases, the J end by 5 bases, with 18 bases between. The CDR3 is 16 residues long. CDR3 loop: CASSSRRVRGTGELFF. The CDR3 DNA reads TGTGCCAGCAGCAGTAGAAGAGTTCGGGGAACCGGGGAGCTGTTTTTT.

This clonotype was picked up many times. V is TRBV7-6 and J is TRBJ2-7; 7 bases match TRBD2. Germline V gene lookup returns CDR1 SGHVS and CDR2 FNYEAQ. J gave up 0 bases and V 4 bases, and 3 bases lay outside the gene matches. The CDR3 runs to 14 residues. The CDR3 spells CASSWGGTSYEQYF. CDR3 in DNA: TGTGCCAGCAGCTGGGGGGGGACCTCCTACGAGCAGTACTTC.

This clonotype was observed at least ten times. V and J are TRBV12-3 or TRBV12-4 and TRBJ2-3; 8 bases map to TRBD2. This CDR3 is built from 14 residues. V was clipped by 6 bases and J by 6 bases; unmatched bases: 8. The CDR3 nucleotides read TGTGCCAGCAGCCTCGGACTAGCTTATGATACGCAGTATTTT. Protein product: CASSLGLAYDTQYF.

This clonotype was observed many times. V usage is TRBV7-8 and J usage is TRBJ1-6; D is possibly TRBD1 (5 bases). The CDR3 sequence is 15 residues long. V shed 5 bases and J shed 8 bases, with 16 bases lying between them. In germline, CDR1 is SGHVS, CDR2 FQNEAQ. The CDR3 loop is CASSQGRGRYSPLHF. The CDR3 nucleotides are TGTGCCAGCAGCCAAGGTCGGGGGAGGTATTCACCCCTCCACTTT.

This clonotype was seen at least ten times. The V and J genes are TRBV30 and TRBJ1-4; TRBD1 matches at 7 bases. CDR1 and CDR2 from the germline V gene are GTSNPN and SVGIG (reference sequence). After removal of 0 bases from V and 8 bases from J, the junction contained 12 bases not matched to a gene. The CDR3 length is 16 residues. Written as DNA, the CDR3 is TGTGCCTGGAGTGTACAAGGGGGCGGGTTGGCGGAAAAACTGTTTTTT. Amino acid sequence: CAWSVQGGGLAEKLFF.

This clonotype was seen a handful of times. The rearrangement joins TRBV29-1 to TRBJ2-3, with D hard to call. V lost 5 bases to trimming and J lost 0 bases, with 18 bases between them. The CDR3 is made up of 16 amino acids. In germline, CDR1 is SQVTM, CDR2 ANQGSEA. CDR3 sequence reads: CSVPAGSSGSTDTQYF. CDR3 nucleotides: TGCAGCGTTCCGGCCGGGTCATCAGGAAGCACAGATACGCAGTATTTT.

V is TRBV10-2 and J is TRBJ1-2; tentatively, D is TRBD1 (5 bases). Germline assignment: CDR1 WSHSY and CDR2 SAAADI. With 1 base removed from V and 4 bases from J, the gap between germline ends came to 10 bases. The CDR3 has 14 residues. CDR3 in amino acids: CASSEWGFGYGYTF. The CDR3 DNA is TGCGCCAGCAGTGAGTGGGGGTTTGGCTATGGCTACACCTTC.

The table lists this clonotype with a few counts. The chain joins TRBV7-6 to TRBJ1-1; TRBD1 is a possible D gene (5 bases). V lost 2 bases to trimming and J lost 4 bases, with 20 bases between them. The CDR3 has 17 residues. Germline V gene data show CDR1 as SGHVS and CDR2 as FNYEAQ. CDR3 in DNA: TGTGCCAGCAGCTTATATTCCGGCAGGGCGCGTATCACTGAAGCTTTCTTT. Protein: CASSLYSGRARITEAFF. The whole variable domain, filled in from reference TRBV7-6 and TRBJ1-1, reads GAGVSQSPRYKVTKRGQDVALRCDPISGHVSLYWYRQALGQGPEFLTYFNYEAQQDKSGLPNDRFSAERPEGSISTLTIQRTEQRDSAMYRCASSLYSGRARITEAFFGQGTRLTVV.

This clonotype was observed many times. This chain connects TRBV7-9 to TRBJ2-3, with 9 bases lining up with TRBD1. This CDR3 region has 14 residues. The V gene end was trimmed by 6 bases and the J gene end by 4 bases; junction bases not matched to a gene: 5. Germline values: CDR1 SEHNR, CDR2 FQNEAQ (reference sequence). CDR3 sequence (DNA): TGTGCCAGCAGTCCCGGACAGGGGCCAGATACGCAGTATTTT. Its translation: CASSPGQGPDTQYF.

In its sample, this clonotype was seen many times. The V call is TRBV3-1, the J call TRBJ2-1, with 8 bases aligning to TRBD2. Trimming at V came to 1 base and at J to 3 bases, leaving 11 bases not matched to a gene. Germline V gene data show CDR1 as LGHDT and CDR2 as YNNKEL (reference sequence). CDR3 size: 18 residues. The CDR3 is CASSQARTSGRYYNEQFF. CDR3 coding DNA: TGTGCCAGCAGCCAAGCCCGAACTAGCGGCCGTTACTACAATGAGCAGTTCTTC.

CDR3: CASSKVGQARTEAFF. CDR3 nucleotides: TGTGCCAGCAGCAAAGTAGGACAGGCCCGAACTGAAGCTTTCTTT. V gene TRBV7-2 combines with J gene TRBJ1-1; 7 positions agree with TRBD1. Germline V gene data show CDR1 as SGHTA and CDR2 as FQGNSA. With V trimmed by 5 bases and J by 5 bases, 11 bases remained unmatched. The CDR3 is 15 residues long.

This chain connects TRBV7-9 to TRBJ1-2; the D gene is possibly TRBD1 (5 bases). This CDR3 has 13 residues. The germline CDR1 and CDR2 sequences are SEHNR and FQNEAQ (reference sequence). The V end was cut by 6 bases, the J end by 6 bases, with 14 bases between. The CDR3 DNA reads TGTGCCAGCAGTCGGCCACAGGACGATGGCTACACCTTC. This translates into CASSRPQDDGYTF.

This clonotype was recorded many times. This chain uses TRBV2 with TRBJ1-2; no definite D call. Germline loops: CDR1 SNHLY, CDR2 FYNNEI. The germline V and J ends were trimmed by 2 bases and 8 bases, with 15 bases remaining between them. CDR3 size: 14 residues. The CDR3 region is CASSEIGGFEGYTF. The CDR3, as DNA: TGTGCCAGCAGTGAAATAGGAGGGTTTGAGGGCTACACCTTC.

This clonotype was observed at least ten times. The chain couples TRBV14 to TRBJ2-1, with TRBD1 as a possible D gene (5 bases). CDR1 is SGHDN and CDR2 is FVKESK in the germline V gene. The V end lost 5 bases, the J end lost 8 bases, and 25 bases lay between the germline ends. The CDR3 runs 17 residues. The CDR3 protein is CASSSQVGLDSFHEQFF. The CDR3, as DNA: TGTGCCAGCAGCTCGCAAGTGGGGCTAGATTCATTCCATGAGCAGTTCTTC. The whole variable domain, filled in from reference TRBV14 and TRBJ2-1, reads EAGVTQFPSHSVIEKGQTVTLRCDPISGHDNLYWYRRVMGKEIKFLLHFVKESKQDESGMPNNRFLAERTGGTYSTLKVQPAELEDSGVYFCASSSQVGLDSFHEQFFGPGTRLTVL.

The J gene is TRBJ1-1, the V gene TRBV7-9; a possible D gene is TRBD1 (5 bases). V was cut by 1 base and J by 3 bases, with 12 bases left in between. The germline V gene has CDR1 SEHNR and CDR2 FQNEAQ (reference sequence). The CDR3 totals 15 residues. CDR3 DNA: TGTGCCAGCAGCTTAGTCCCCCAGGGTCACACTGAAGCTTTCTTT. As protein: CASSLVPQGHTEAFF.

Many counts were recorded for this clonotype. The chain carries TRBV25-1 and TRBJ2-7, with 8 nucleotides matching TRBD2. The J segment lost 3 bases and the V segment lost 10 bases, leaving 2 bases of the junction unmatched. The CDR3 is made up of 11 amino acids. Germline assignment: CDR1 MGHDK and CDR2 SYGVNS. The CDR3 region has the DNA TGTGCCACCGGGGGGGGCTACGAGCAGTACTTC. It specifies CATGGGYEQYF.

This clonotype turned up a few times. The rearrangement uses TRBV4-1 and TRBJ1-6; D is unresolved. Looked up from germline, CDR1 is MGHRA and CDR2 is YSYEKL. Trimming removed 1 base from V and 9 bases from J, with 22 bases in between. The CDR3 has 18 amino acids. The CDR3 DNA sequence: TGCGCCAGCAGCCAAGGCTCGACGAGGATGGCCGGAGGTTCACCCCTCCACTTT. Translating it yields CASSQGSTRMAGGSPLHF.

In the case of this clonotype: Germline and junction disagree at one end, which may indicate a read error. The chain's CDR3 is CASSRDGNYNSPLNF. In DNA form, the CDR3 reads TGTGCCAGCAGCCGCGACGGAAACTATAATTCACCCCTCAACTTT. The rearrangement links TRBV14 to TRBJ1-6, with no clear D. Germline V gene sequence: CDR1 SGHDN, CDR2 FVKESK. The CDR3 is 15 residues long. The full variable domain, in which reference TRBV14 and TRBJ1-6 provide the parts outside the CDR3, is EAGVTQFPSHSVIEKGQTVTLRCDPISGHDNLYWYRRVMGKEIKFLLHFVKESKQDESGMPNNRFLAERTGGTYSTLKVQPAELEDSGVYFCASSRDGNYNSPLNFGNGTRLTVT.

The chain has TRBV5-4 and TRBJ1-2; TRBD1 matches at 7 bases. The CDR3 has 15 residues. V lost 3 bases and J lost 1; bases outside the gene matches: 6. The germline gives CDR1 SGHNT, CDR2 YYREEE (reference sequence). CDR3: CASSSGQRINYGYTF. Here the CDR3 DNA reads TGTGCCAGCAGCTCGGGACAGCGCATTAACTATGGCTACACCTTC.

At least ten counts were recorded for this clonotype. The chain carries TRBV20-1 and TRBJ1-6; D is unclear. Germline values: CDR1 DFQATT, CDR2 SNEGSKA (reference sequence). The CDR3 consists of 12 residues. Deletions cut 1 base from V and 7 bases from J, with 5 bases between. CDR3 sequence reads: CSARVGNSPLHF. CDR3 nucleotides: TGCAGTGCTAGAGTGGGAAATTCACCCCTCCACTTT.

The J gene is TRBJ2-3, the V gene TRBV7-6; 7 positions match TRBD1. V shed 2 bases, J shed 4 bases, and the junction held 9 bases outside the gene matches. This CDR3 is built from 16 residues. Germline V gene lookup returns CDR1 SGHVS and CDR2 FNYEAQ. The CDR3 nucleotides are TGTGCCAGCAGCTTATACCAGGGGGAGTTTGCAGATACGCAGTATTTT. Translation: CASSLYQGEFADTQYF.

This clonotype was counted many times. This chain uses TRBV29-1 with TRBJ2-3; tentatively, D is TRBD1 (5 bases). Germline V gene data show CDR1 as SQVTM and CDR2 as ANQGSEA. CDR3 length: 13 amino acids. V was shortened by 3 bases and J by 4 bases, with 11 bases between the two germline ends. The CDR3 DNA sequence: TGCAGCGTTGATCCCCAGGGTTCAGATACGCAGTATTTT. Its translation: CSVDPQGSDTQYF.